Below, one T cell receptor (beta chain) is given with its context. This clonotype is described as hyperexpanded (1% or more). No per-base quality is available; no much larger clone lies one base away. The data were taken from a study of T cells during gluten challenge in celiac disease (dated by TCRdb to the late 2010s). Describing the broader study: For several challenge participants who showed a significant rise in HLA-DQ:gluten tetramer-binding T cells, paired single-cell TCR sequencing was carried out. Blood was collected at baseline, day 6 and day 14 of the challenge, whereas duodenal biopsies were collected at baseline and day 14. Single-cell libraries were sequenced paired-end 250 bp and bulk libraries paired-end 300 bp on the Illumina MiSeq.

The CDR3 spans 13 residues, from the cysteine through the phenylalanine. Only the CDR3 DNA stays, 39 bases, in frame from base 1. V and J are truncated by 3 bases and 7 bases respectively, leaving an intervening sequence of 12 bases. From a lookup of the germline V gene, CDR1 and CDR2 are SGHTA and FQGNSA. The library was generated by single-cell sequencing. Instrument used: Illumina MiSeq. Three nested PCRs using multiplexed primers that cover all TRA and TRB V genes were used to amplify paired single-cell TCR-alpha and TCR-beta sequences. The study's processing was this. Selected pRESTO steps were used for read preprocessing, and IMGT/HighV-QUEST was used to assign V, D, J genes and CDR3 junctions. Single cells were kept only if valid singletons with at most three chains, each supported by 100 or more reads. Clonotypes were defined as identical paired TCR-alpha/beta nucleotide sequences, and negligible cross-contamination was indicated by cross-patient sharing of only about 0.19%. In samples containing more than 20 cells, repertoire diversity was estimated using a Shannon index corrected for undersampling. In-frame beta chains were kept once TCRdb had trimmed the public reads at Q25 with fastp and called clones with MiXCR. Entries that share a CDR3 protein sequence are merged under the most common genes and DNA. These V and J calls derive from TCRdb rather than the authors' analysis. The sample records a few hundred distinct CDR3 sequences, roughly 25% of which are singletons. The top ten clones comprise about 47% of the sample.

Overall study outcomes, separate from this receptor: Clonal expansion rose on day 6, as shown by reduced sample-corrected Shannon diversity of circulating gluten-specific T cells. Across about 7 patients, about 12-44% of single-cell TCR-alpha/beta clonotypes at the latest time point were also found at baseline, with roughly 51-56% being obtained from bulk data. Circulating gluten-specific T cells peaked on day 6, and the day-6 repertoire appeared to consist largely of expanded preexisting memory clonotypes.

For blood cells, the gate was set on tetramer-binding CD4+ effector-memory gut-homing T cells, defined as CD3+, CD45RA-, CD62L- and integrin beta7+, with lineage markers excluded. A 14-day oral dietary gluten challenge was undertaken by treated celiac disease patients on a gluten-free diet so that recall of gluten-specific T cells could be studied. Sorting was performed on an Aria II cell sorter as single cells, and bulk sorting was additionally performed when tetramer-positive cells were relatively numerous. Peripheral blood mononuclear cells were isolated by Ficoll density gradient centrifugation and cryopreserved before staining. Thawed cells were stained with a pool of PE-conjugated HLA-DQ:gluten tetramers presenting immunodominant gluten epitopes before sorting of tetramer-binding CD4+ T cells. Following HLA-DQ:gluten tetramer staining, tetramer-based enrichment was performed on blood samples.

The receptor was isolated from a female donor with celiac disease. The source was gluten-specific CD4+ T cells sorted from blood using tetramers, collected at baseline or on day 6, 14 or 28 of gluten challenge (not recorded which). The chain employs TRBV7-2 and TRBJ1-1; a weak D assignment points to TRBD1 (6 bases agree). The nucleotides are TGTGCCAGCAGCTTGCACGAGGGGGGTGAAGCTTTCTTT. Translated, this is CASSLHEGGEAFF.